This T cell receptor beta chain was sequenced during a study of regulatory T cells in long-lasting Graves disease. Library construction for TCR beta used iRepertoire HTBI primers and Arm-PCR of CDR3 regions. TCRdb reanalysed the multiplex PCR reads using MiXCR and keeps one entry per CDR3 protein. Of about 520,000 distinct CDR3 sequences listed, 12% are singletons. The CDR3 spans 15 residues. Trimming cost V 6 bases and J 4 bases; bases outside gene matches: 11. Germline assignment: CDR1 SGHDN and CDR2 FVKESK. This clonotype was observed a few times. The time point: newly diagnosed GD, antithyroid drugs for less than 3 months. PBMCs were the source of the RNA used for TCR sequencing. It was by American Thyroid Association guidelines that Graves' disease was diagnosed. These data also featured in a second study, about T cells in Graves' hyperthyroidism and ophthalmopathy. That source adds: With the HTBI primer set, the TCR CDR3 went through a first round of RT-PCR.

This chain joins TRBV14 and TRBJ2-7; 8 bases match TRBD1. This TCR came from a woman in her 30s with Graves disease. The source material was peripheral blood mononuclear cells (PBMCs), sampled at new diagnosis, from a patient treated with antithyroid drugs. CDR3 sequence reads: CASRPTGTGTYEQYF. CDR3 nucleotide sequence: TGTGCCAGCAGGCCTACCGGGACAGGAACTTACGAGCAGTACTTC.